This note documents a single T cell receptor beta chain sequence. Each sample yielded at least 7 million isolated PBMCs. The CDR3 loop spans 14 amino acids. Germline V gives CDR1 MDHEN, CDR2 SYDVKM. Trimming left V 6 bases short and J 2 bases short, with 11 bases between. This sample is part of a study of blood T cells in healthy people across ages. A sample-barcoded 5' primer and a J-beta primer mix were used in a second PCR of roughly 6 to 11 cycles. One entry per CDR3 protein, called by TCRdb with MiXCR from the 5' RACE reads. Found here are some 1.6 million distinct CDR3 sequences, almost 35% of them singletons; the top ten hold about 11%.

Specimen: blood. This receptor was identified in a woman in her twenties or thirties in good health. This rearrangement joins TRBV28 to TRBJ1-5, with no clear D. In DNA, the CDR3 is TGTGCCAGCAGCGCCCCTAAGGGCAATCAGCCCCAGCATTTT. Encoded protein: CASSAPKGNQPQHF.